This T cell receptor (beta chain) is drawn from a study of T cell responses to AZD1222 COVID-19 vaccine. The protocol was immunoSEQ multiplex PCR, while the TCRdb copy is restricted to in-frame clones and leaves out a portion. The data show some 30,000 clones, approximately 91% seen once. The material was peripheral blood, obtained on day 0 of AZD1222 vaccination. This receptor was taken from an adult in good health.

As DNA, the CDR3 is TGTGCCAGCAGGATACCGGGCAGGAGTGAAAACATTCAGTACTTC. Encoded protein: CASRIPGRSENIQYF. The gene calls are TRBV11-2 and TRBJ2-4, with unresolved D. CDR1 is SGHAT and CDR2 is FQNNGV in the germline V gene. Trimming left V 6 bases short and J 5 bases short, with 17 bases between. The CDR3 runs to 15 residues.